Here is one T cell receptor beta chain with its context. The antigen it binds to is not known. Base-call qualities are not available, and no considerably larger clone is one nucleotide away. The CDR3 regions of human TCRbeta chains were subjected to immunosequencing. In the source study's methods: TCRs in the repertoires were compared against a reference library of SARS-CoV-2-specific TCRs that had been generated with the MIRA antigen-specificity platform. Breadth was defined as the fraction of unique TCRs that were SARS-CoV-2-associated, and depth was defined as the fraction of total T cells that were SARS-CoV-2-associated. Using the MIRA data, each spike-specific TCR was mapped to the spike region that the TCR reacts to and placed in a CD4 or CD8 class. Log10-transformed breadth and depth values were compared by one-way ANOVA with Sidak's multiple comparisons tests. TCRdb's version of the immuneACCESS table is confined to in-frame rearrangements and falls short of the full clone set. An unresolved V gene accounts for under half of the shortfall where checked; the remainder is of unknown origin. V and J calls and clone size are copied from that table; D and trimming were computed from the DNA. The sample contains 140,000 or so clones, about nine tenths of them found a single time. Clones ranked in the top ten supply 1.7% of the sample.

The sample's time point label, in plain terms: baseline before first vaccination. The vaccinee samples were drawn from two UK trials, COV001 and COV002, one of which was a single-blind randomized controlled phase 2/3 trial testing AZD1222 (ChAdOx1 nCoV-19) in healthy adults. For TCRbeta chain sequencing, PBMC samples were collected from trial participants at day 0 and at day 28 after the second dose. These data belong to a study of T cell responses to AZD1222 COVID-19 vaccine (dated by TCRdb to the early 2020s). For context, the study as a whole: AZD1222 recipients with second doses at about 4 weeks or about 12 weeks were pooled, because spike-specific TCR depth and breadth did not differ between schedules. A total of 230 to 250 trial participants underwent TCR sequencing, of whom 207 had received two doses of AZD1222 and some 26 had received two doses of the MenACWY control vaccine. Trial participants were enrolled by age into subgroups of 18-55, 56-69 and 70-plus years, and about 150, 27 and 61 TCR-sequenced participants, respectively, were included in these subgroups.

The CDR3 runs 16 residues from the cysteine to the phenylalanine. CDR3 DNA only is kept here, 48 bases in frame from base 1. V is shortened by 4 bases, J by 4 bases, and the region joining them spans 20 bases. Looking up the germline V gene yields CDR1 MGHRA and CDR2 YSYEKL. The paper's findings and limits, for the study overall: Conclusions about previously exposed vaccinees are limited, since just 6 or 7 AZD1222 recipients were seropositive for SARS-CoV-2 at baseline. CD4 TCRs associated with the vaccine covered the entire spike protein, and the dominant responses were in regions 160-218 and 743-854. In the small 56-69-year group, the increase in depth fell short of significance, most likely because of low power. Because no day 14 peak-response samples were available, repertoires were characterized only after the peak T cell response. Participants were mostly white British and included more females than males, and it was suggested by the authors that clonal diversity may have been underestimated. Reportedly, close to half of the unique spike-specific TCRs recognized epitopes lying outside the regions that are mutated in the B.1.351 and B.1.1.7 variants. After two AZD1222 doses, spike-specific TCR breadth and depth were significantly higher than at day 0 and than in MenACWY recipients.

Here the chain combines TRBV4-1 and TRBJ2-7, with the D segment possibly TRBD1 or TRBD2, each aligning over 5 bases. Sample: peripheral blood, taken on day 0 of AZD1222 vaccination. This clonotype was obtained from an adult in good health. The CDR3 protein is CASSRGSGPPGYEQYF. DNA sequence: TGCGCCAGCAGCCGAGGGTCGGGACCGCCGGGGTACGAGCAGTACTTC.